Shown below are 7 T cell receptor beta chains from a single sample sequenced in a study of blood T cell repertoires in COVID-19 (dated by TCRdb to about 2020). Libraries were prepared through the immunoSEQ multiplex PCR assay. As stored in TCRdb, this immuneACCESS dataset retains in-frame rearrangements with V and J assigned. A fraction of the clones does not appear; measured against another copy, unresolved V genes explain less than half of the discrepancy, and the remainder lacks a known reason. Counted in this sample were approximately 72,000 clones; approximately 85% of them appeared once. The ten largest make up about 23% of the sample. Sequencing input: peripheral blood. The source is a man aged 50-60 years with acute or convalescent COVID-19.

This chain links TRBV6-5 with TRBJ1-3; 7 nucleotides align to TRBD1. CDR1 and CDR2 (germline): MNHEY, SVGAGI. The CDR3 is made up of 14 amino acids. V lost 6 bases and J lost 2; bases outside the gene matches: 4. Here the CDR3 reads CASSPGTAGNTIYF. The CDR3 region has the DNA TGTGCCAGCAGCCCCGGGACAGCTGGAAACACCATATATTTT.

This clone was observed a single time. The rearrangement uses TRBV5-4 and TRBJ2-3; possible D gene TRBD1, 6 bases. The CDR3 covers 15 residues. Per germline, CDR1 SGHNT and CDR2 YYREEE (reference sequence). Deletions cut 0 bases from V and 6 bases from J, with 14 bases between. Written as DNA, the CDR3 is TGTGCCAGCAGCTTGGTGGGGGCGCAGAGGGATACGCAGTATTTT. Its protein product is CASSLVGAQRDTQYF.

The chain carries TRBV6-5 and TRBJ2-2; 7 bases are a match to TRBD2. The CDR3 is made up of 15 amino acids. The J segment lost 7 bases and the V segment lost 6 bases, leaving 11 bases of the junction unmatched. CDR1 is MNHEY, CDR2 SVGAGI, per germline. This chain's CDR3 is CASSSLAERVGELFF. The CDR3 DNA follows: TGTGCCAGCAGCTCCCTAGCGGAGCGGGTCGGGGAGCTGTTTTTT.

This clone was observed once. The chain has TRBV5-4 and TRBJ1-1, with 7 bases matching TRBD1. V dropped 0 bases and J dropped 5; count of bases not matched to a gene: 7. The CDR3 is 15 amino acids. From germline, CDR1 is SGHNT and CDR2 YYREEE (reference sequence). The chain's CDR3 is CASSLATGDLTEAFF. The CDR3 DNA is TGTGCCAGCAGCTTGGCCACAGGGGATTTGACTGAAGCTTTCTTT.

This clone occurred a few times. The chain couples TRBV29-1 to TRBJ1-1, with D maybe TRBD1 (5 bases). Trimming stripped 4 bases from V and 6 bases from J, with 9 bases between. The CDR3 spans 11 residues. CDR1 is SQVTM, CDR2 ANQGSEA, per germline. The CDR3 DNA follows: TGCAGCGTTGTACAGGCCTCTGAAGCTTTCTTT. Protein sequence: CSVVQASEAFF.

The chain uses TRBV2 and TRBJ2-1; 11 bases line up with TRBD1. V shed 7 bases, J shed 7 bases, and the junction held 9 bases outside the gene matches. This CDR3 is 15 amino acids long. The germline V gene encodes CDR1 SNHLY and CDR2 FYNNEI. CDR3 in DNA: TGTGCCAGCAACTGGGACAGGGGGAGGGGAAATGAGCAGTTCTTC. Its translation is CASNWDRGRGNEQFF.

For the CDR3, the DNA is TGCAGCGTTGGGGAACAGGGGGTCAATAACTATGGCTACACCTTC. This codes for CSVGEQGVNNYGYTF. The chain combines TRBV29-1 with TRBJ1-2; 8 positions agree with TRBD1. Trimming at V came to 4 bases and at J to 1 base, leaving 8 bases not matched to a gene. Germline-derived CDR1 and CDR2 are SQVTM and ANQGSEA. The CDR3 spans 15 residues.